The 9 T cell receptor beta chains presented below share a single source sample, sequenced in a study of immune cell composition in non-small cell lung cancer. Using immunoSEQ multiplex PCR, the repertoire was profiled, and TCRdb retains in-frame clones only, with some absent. The sample has about 4,900 clones; around three quarters are singletons. Sequenced sample: lung tumor tissue. The origin of the receptors is a human donor with non-small cell lung cancer.

The chain joins TRBV19 to TRBJ1-2, with a possible D match to TRBD1 (6 bases). CDR3 length: 12 amino acids. V lost 5 bases and J lost 8, with 12 bases in between. CDR1 is LNHDA and CDR2 is SQIVND in the germline V gene (reference sequence). CDR3 sequence: CASSSSDRGYTF. The CDR3 DNA reads as TGTGCCAGTAGTTCAAGTGACAGGGGCTACACCTTC.

The CDR3 nucleotides are TGTGCCAGCAGTTATACTAGCCGAGGTGGGGGCGGGGAGCTGTTTTTT. Amino acid sequence: CASSYTSRGGGGELFF. This chain connects TRBV27 to TRBJ2-2; possible D gene TRBD2, 6 bases. Trimming stripped 4 bases from V and 7 bases from J, with 19 bases between. The CDR3 length is 16 residues. Germline V gene data show CDR1 as MNHEY and CDR2 as SMNVEV (reference sequence).

This rearrangement joins TRBV9 to TRBJ1-2, with D possibly being TRBD1 (6 bases). CDR1 SGDLS and CDR2 YYNGEE come from the germline V gene. V lost 3 bases to trimming and J lost 1 base, with 16 bases between them. The CDR3 contains 16 residues. CDR3 coding DNA: TGTGCCAGCAGCGACGGGACACAGAACTTTAACTATGGCTACACCTTC. Translated: CASSDGTQNFNYGYTF.

The chain combines TRBV6-5 with TRBJ1-5; possible D gene TRBD1, 6 bases. Germline CDR1 and CDR2: MNHEY and SVGAGI. The V and J ends lost 5 bases and 10 bases respectively, with 9 bases between them. CDR3 length: 11 residues. The CDR3 bases are TGTGCCAGCAGTGAGGGACATCCCCAGCATTTT. Encoded protein: CASSEGHPQHF.

The chain employs TRBV5-4 and TRBJ2-1, with 15 positions matching TRBD2. Germline V gives CDR1 SGHNT, CDR2 YYREEE (reference sequence). The CDR3 is 18 residues long. With V trimmed by 0 bases and J by 6 bases, 7 bases remained unmatched. CDR3 in amino acids: CASSLVPGLAGGLNEQFF. CDR3 bases: TGTGCCAGCAGCTTGGTCCCGGGACTAGCGGGAGGACTCAATGAGCAGTTCTTC. Variable domain in full (rest from reference TRBV5-4 and TRBJ2-1): ETGVTQSPTHLIKTRGQQVTLRCSSQSGHNTVSWYQQALGQGPQFIFQYYREEENGRGNFPPRFSGLQFPNYSSELNVNALELDDSALYLCASSLVPGLAGGLNEQFFGPGTRLTVL.

The rearrangement uses TRBV7-9 and TRBJ2-1, with 8 bases aligning to TRBD2. Germline V gives CDR1 SEHNR, CDR2 FQNEAQ (reference sequence). J gave up 7 bases and V 5 bases, and 22 bases lay outside the gene matches. This CDR3 has 19 amino acids. This CDR3 reads CASSPWGSGARFTKNEQFF. The DNA for the CDR3 is TGTGCCAGCAGCCCCTGGGGTAGCGGGGCCAGGTTTACTAAGAATGAGCAGTTCTTC.

This rearrangement joins TRBV7-9 to TRBJ2-2; 7 nucleotides align to TRBD1. The CDR3 covers 12 residues. Germline V gene data show CDR1 as SEHNR and CDR2 as FQNEAQ (reference sequence). The V gene end was trimmed by 8 bases and the J gene end by 7 bases; junction bases not matched to a gene: 4. The CDR3 DNA sequence: TGTGCCAGCGAAGGGGGCCTCGGGGAGCTGTTTTTT. Translation gives CASEGGLGELFF.

V is TRBV6-6 and J is TRBJ1-1; D possibly corresponds to TRBD1 (5 bases). The V end was cut by 7 bases, the J end by 7 bases, with 19 bases between. The CDR3 consists of 14 residues. Germline values: CDR1 MNHNY, CDR2 SVGAGI (reference sequence). In DNA, the CDR3 is TGTGCCAGCACCATACCGGGGGGTTCTTTTGAAGCTTTCTTT. Translated: CASTIPGGSFEAFF.

J is TRBJ1-1 and V is TRBV5-6; D unclear. CDR3 size: 11 residues. V lost 0 bases, J lost 8 bases, and 5 bases lay in between. The germline V gene has CDR1 SGHDT and CDR2 YYEEEE. The CDR3 DNA is TGTGCCAGCAGCTTGGTAGAAGAAGCTTTCTTT. Its protein product is CASSLVEEAFF.